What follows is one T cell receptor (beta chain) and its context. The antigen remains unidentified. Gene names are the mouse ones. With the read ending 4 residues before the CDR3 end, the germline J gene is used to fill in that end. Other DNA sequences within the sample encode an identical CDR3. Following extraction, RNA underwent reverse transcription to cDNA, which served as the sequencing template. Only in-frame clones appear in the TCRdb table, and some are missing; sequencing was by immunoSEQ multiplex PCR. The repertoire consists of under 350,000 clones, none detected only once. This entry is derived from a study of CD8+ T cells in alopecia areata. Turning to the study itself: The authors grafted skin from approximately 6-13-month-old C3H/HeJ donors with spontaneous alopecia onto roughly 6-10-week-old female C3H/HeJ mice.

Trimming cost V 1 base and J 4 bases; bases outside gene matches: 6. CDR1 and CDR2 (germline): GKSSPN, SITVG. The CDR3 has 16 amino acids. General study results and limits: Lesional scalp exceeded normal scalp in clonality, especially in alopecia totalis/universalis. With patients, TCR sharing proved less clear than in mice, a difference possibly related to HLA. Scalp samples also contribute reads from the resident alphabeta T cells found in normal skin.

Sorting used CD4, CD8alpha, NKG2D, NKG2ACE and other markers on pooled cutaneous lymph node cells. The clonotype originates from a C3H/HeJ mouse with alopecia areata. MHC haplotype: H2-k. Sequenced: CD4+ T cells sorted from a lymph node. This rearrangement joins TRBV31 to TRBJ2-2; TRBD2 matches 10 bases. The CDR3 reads CAWSRLGGRGTGQLYF. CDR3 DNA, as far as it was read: TGTGCCTGGAGTCGACTGGGGGGTCGAGGCACCGGG.